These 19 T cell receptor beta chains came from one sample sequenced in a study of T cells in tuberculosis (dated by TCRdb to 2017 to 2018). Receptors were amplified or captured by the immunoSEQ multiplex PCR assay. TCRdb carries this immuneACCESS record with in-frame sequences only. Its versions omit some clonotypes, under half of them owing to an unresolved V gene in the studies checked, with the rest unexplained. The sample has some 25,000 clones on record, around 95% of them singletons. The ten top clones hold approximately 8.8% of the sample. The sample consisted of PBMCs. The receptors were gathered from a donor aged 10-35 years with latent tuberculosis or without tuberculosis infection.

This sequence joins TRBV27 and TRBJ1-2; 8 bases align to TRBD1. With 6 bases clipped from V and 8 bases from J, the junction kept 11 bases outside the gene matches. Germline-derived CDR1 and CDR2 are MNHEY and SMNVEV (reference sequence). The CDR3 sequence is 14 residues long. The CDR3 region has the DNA TGTGCCAGCAGGCCCGCGACAGGGGTACCGGGCTACACCTTC. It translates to CASRPATGVPGYTF.

This chain's CDR3 is CASSGVRGPLNTIYF. The DNA of the CDR3 is TGTGCCAGCAGTGGGGTCAGGGGGCCTCTCAACACCATATATTTT. This chain uses TRBV2 with TRBJ1-3; 8 bases line up with TRBD1. Trimming cost V 4 bases and J 7 bases; bases outside gene matches: 9. The CDR3 spans 15 residues. Germline V CDR1 and CDR2: SNHLY, FYNNEI. Full variable domain (outside the CDR3, taken from reference TRBV2 and TRBJ1-3): EPEVTQTPSHQVTQMGQEVILRCVPISNHLYFYWYRQILGQKVEFLVSFYNNEISEKSEIFDDQFSVERPDGSNFTLKIRSTKLEDSAMYFCASSGVRGPLNTIYFGEGSWLTVV.

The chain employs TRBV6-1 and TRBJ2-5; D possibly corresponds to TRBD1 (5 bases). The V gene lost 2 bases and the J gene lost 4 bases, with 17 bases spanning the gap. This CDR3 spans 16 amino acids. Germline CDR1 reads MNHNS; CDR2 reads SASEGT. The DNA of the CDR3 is TGTGCCAGCAGTGAAATCTGGGGCCCCTTGGGAGAGACCCAGTACTTC. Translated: CASSEIWGPLGETQYF.

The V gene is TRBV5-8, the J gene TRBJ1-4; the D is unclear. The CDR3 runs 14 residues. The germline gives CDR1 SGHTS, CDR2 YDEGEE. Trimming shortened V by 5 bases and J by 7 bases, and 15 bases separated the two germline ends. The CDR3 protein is CASRFAEGGEKLFF. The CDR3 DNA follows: TGTGCCAGCAGGTTCGCAGAGGGAGGTGAAAAACTGTTTTTT.

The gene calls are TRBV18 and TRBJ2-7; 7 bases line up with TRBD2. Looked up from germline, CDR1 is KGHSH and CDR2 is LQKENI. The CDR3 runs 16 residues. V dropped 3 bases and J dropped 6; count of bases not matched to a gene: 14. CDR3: CASSPLGGSRDGEQYF. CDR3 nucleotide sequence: TGTGCCAGCTCACCCCTCGGGGGGTCAAGGGATGGCGAGCAGTACTTC.

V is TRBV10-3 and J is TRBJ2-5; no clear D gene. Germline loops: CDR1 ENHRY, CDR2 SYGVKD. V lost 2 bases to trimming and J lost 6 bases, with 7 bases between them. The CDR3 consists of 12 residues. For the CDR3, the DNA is TGTGCCATCAGTGAGCCTAGGCAGACCCAGTACTTC. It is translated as CAISEPRQTQYF.

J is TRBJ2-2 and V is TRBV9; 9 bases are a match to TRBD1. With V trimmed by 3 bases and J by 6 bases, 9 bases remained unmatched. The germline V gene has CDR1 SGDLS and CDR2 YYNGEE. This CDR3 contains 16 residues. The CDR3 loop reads CASSARQGEGPGELFF. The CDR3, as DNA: TGTGCCAGCAGCGCTCGACAGGGGGAAGGACCCGGGGAGCTGTTTTTT.

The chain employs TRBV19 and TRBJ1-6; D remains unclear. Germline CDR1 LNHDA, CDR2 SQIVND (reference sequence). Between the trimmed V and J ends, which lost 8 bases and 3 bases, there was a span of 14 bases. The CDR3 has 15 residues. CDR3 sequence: CASSSGRDYNSPLHF. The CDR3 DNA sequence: TGTGCCAGTTCGTCGGGGAGGGACTATAATTCACCCCTCCACTTT.

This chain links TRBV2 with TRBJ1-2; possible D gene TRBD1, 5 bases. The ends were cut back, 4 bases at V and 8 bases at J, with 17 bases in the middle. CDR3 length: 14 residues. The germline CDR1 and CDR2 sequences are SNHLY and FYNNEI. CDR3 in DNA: TGTGCCAGCAGTGTCGACAGCTTCGGGGGAGGCTACACCTTC. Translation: CASSVDSFGGGYTF.

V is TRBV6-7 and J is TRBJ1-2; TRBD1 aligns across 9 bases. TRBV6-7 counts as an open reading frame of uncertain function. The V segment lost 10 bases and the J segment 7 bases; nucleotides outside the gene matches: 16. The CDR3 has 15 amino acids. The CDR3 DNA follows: TGTGCCAACGAGACAGGGGGAACCCAGGTCGGTGGCTACACCTTC. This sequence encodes CANETGGTQVGGYTF.

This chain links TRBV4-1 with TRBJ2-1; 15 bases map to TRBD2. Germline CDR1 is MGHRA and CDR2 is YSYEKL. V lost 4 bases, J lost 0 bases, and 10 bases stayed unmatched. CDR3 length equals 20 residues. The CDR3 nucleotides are TGCGCCAGCAGCCGACGCCTCGGGACTAGCGGGGGGAGCTCCTACAATGAGCAGTTCTTC. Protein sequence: CASSRRLGTSGGSSYNEQFF.

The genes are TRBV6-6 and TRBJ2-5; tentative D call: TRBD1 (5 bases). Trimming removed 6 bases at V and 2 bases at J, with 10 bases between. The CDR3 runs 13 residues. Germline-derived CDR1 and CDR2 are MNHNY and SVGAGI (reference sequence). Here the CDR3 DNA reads TGTGCCAGCAGCCCACAGGCTCAAGAGACCCAGTACTTC. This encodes CASSPQAQETQYF.

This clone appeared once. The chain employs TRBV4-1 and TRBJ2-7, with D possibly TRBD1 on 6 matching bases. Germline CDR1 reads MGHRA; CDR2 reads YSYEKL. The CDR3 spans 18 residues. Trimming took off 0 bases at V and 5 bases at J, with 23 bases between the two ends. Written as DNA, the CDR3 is TGCGCCAGCAGCCAAGAAGGAGCAGGGGCCTATCGAGGAGACGAGCAGTACTTC. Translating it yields CASSQEGAGAYRGDEQYF.

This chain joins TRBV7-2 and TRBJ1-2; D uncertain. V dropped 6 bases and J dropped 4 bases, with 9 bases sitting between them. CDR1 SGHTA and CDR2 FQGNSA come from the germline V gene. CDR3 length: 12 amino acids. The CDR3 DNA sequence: TGTGCCAGCAGTTCGGGAACCTATGGCTACACCTTC. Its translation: CASSSGTYGYTF.

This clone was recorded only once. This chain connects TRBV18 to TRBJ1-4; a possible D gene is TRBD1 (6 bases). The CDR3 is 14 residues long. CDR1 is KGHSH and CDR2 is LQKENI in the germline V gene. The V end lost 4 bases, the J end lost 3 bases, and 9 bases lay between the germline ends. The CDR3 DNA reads TGTGCCAGCTCACGCGGACAGTCTAATGAAAAACTGTTTTTT. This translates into CASSRGQSNEKLFF.

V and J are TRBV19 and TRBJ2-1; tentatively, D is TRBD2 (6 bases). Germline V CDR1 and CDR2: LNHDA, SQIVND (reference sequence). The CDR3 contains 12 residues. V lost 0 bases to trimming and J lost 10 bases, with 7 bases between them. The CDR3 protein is CASSIDAGEQFF. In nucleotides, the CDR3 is TGTGCCAGTAGTATAGATGCGGGGGAGCAGTTCTTC. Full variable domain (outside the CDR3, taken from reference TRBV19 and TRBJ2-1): DGGITQSPKYLFRKEGQNVTLSCEQNLNHDAMYWYRQDPGQGLRLIYYSQIVNDFQKGDIAEGYSVSREKKESFPLTVTSAQKNPTAFYLCASSIDAGEQFFGPGTRLTVL.

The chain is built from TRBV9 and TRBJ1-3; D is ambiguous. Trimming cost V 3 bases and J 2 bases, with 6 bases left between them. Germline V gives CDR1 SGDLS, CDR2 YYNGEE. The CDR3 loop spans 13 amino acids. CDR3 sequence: CASSAPAGNTIYF. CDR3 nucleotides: TGTGCCAGCAGCGCCCCGGCTGGAAACACCATATATTTT.

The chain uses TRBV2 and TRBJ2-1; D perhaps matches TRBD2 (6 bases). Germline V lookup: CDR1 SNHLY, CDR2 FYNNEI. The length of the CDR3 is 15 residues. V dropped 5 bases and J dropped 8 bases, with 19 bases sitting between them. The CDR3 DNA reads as TGTGCCAGCAGTAAAACTTGGTCGTCGGGGGATGAGCAGTTCTTC. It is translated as CASSKTWSSGDEQFF.

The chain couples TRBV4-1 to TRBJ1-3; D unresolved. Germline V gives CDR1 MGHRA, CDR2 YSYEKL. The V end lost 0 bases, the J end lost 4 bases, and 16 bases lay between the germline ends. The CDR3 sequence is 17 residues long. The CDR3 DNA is TGCGCCAGCAGCCAAGATAAGTCCGAACAGTACGGAAACACCATATATTTT. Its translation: CASSQDKSEQYGNTIYF.